The 10 T cell receptor beta chains below all came from one sample that was sequenced in a study of metastatic and nonmetastatic thyroid tumors (TCRdb year 2020). Library creation used PCR. Sequenced on an Illumina HiSeq 4000. The raw public reads went through TCRdb reprocessing: fastp at Q25, MiXCR clone calling, in-frame beta chains kept. This sample lists about 14,000 clones; approximately 12% were detected once. Just over 14% of the sample is taken by the ten largest. No patient had received any treatment before thyroid surgery. The sequenced sample consisted of blood. The receptor source for this set is a female donor with papillary thyroid cancer or a benign thyroid nodule (not recorded which). Some clones in this sample may be carry-over from other donors' samples.

This clone was counted at least ten times. V is TRBV11-3 and J is TRBJ1-1; D might be TRBD1 (5 bases). From germline, CDR1 is SGHNT and CDR2 YENEEA. This CDR3 region has 16 residues. With 7 bases removed from V and 1 base from J, the gap between germline ends came to 19 bases. The CDR3 nucleotides are TGTGCCAGCACCTCCAGTAGGGGCAGATCGAACACTGAAGCTTTCTTT. Its protein is CASTSSRGRSNTEAFF.

The sample holds many counts of this clone. The rearrangement joins TRBV30 to TRBJ2-5; 8 positions agree with TRBD2. V was pared by 2 bases and J by 4 bases, with 6 bases of the junction left unmatched. Germline assignment: CDR1 GTSNPN and CDR2 SVGIG (reference sequence). This CDR3 is built from 14 residues. The CDR3 protein is CAWSSGSGIETQYF. The CDR3 nucleotides are TGTGCCTGGAGTAGCGGGAGCGGGATAGAGACCCAGTACTTC.

The chain recombines TRBV6-5 with TRBJ2-1; possible D gene TRBD1, 5 bases. This CDR3 has 12 amino acids. Per the germline V gene, CDR1 is MNHEY and CDR2 is SVGAGI. Trimming cost V 3 bases and J 7 bases, with 7 bases left between them. In DNA form, the CDR3 reads TGTGCCAGCAGTTATCGGACAAATGAGCAGTTCTTC. Encoded protein: CASSYRTNEQFF.

This clone has just a few counts. This sequence joins TRBV29-1 and TRBJ1-4; no clear D. This CDR3 region has 14 residues. Germline loops: CDR1 SQVTM, CDR2 ANQGSEA. Between the trimmed V and J ends, which lost 4 bases and 13 bases, there was a span of 22 bases. CDR3 loop: CSVAEPDGCRGLFF. The CDR3, as DNA: TGCAGCGTTGCAGAGCCCGATGGTTGCAGAGGACTGTTTTTT.

At least ten counts were recorded for this clone. The chain uses TRBV2 and TRBJ2-3; unclear D gene. The germline V gene encodes CDR1 SNHLY and CDR2 FYNNEI. Deletions cut 6 bases from V and 5 bases from J, with 12 bases between. The CDR3 length is 13 residues. In nucleotides, the CDR3 is TGTGCCAGCAGCGCTGACTTGGGAGATACGCAGTATTTT. It specifies CASSADLGDTQYF.

The genes are TRBV5-1 and TRBJ2-7; TRBD1 matches at 9 bases. This CDR3 is 14 amino acids long. V shed 4 bases and J 2 bases; nucleotides not matched to a gene: 4. Looked up from germline, CDR1 is SGHRS and CDR2 is YFSETQ. CDR3 residues: CASSPGTGTYEQYF. In nucleotides, the CDR3 is TGCGCCAGCAGCCCCGGGACAGGGACCTACGAGCAGTACTTC.

In its sample, this clone was seen a few times. This chain uses TRBV24-1 with TRBJ2-3; the D gene is possibly TRBD2 (6 bases). CDR1 and CDR2 (germline): KGHDR, SFDVKD. The CDR3 contains 14 residues. The CDR3 spells CVIRAGQRTDTQYF. Here the CDR3 DNA reads TGTGTAATCAGAGCGGGTCAGCGCACAGATACGCAGTATTTT.

This clone was seen once. At one end, the junction sequence differs from germline, possibly due to a read error. In DNA, the CDR3 is TGTGCCACCAGTGACGGTCCTGACAGGGTAGCGAGTGGCTACACTTTC. Translation gives CATSDGPDRVASGYTF. The chain joins TRBV10-3 to TRBJ1-2; 7 bases fit TRBD1. The CDR3 runs 16 residues. Germline V CDR1 and CDR2: ENHRY, SYGVKD.

This clone has ten or more counts. V and J are TRBV3-1 and TRBJ2-3; 7 nucleotides align to TRBD2. The germline V gene encodes CDR1 LGHDT and CDR2 YNNKEL (reference sequence). The CDR3 sequence is 18 residues long. The V segment lost 4 bases and the J segment 0 bases; nucleotides outside the gene matches: 13. The CDR3 sequence: CASSPGLFTRVSTDTQYF. DNA of the CDR3: TGTGCCAGCAGCCCGGGACTATTCACCCGAGTTAGCACAGATACGCAGTATTTT.

This clone was recorded at least ten times. This chain connects TRBV6-1 to TRBJ1-5; a weak D match, TRBD1 (6 bases). This CDR3 spans 16 amino acids. V was shortened by 10 bases and J by 1 base, with 20 bases between the two germline ends. Germline CDR1 is MNHNS and CDR2 is SASEGT. CDR3 protein: CAIELLSGQSNQPQHF. The CDR3 DNA reads as TGTGCCATCGAATTACTTTCAGGACAGAGCAATCAGCCCCAGCATTTT.